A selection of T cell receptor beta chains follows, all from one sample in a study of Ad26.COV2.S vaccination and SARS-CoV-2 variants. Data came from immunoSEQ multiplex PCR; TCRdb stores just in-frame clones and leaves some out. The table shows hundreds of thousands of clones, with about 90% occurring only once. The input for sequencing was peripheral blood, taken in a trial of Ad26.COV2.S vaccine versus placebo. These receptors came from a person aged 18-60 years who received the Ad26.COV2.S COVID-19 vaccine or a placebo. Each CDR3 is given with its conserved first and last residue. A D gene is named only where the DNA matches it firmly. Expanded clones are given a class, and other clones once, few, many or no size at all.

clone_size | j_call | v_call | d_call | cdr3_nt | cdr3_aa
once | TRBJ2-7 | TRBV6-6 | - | TGTGCCAGCATTTGGGGAGGGGGCAGCTACGAGCAGTACTTC | CASIWGGGSYEQYF
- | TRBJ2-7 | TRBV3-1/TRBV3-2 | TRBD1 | TGTGCCAGCAGCCCTGTAAGGGGGCCCTACGAGCAGTACTTC | CASSPVRGPYEQYF
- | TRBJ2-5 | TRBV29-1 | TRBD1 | TGCAGCGCCTCGGGACAGCTATACCAAGAGACCCAGTACTTC | CSASGQLYQETQYF
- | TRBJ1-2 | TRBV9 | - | TGTGCCAGCAGCCTCACTGGGACCCCCCAGAACTATGGCTACACCTTC | CASSLTGTPQNYGYTF
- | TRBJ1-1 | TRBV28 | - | TGTGCCAGCATATCGGGGTGGGGATATGTGGGGAACACTGAAGCTTTCTTT | CASISGWGYVGNTEAFF
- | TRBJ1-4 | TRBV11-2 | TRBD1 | TGTGCCAGCAGCTTAGTTGGACAGGCTAATGAAAAACTGTTTTTT | CASSLVGQANEKLFF
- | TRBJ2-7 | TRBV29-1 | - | TGCAGCGTTGAGGATCCACATTCCTACGAGCAGTACTTC | CSVEDPHSYEQYF
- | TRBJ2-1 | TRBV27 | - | TGTGCCAGCAGTTTATTCCTCTCCACAGGAGGCCCCGGGAATGAGCAGTTCTTC | CASSLFLSTGGPGNEQFF
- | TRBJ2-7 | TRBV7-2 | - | TGTGCCAGCACCAGGGATGGGGGCTACGAGCAGTACTTC | CASTRDGGYEQYF
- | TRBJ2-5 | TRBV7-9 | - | TGTGCCAGCAGCCTCGGGCTAGCGAAAAAGACCCAGTACTTC | CASSLGLAKKTQYF
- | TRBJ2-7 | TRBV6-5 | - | TGTGCCAGCAGTTACCAAGGGGGTGGCGAGCAGTACTTC | CASSYQGGGEQYF
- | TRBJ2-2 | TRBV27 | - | TGTGCCAGCAGTTTATGGGGTAGTGGTGGGGCCGGGGAGCTGTTTTTT | CASSLWGSGGAGELFF
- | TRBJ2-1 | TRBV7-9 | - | TGTGCCAGCAGCTTTCCACGAGATGAGCAGTTCTTC | CASSFPRDEQFF
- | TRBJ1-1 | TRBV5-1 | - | TGCGCCAGCAGCTTGAGTCAGGTCCCGGGGGCGGTCACTTTCTTT | CASSLSQVPGAVTFF
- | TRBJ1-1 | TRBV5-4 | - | TGTGCCAGCAGCTTTTTGAACACTGAAGCTTTCTTT | CASSFLNTEAFF
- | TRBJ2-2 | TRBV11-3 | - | TGTGCCAGCAGCTCCGCCCAGGGATTCACCGGGGAGCTGTTTTTT | CASSSAQGFTGELFF
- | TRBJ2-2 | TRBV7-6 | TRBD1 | TGTGCCAGCAGCCCGGGACAGGGGAGCACCGGGGAGCTGTTTTTT | CASSPGQGSTGELFF
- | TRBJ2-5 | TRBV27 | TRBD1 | TGTGCCAGCAGTCCGGGACAGGGGGCGAGTGGAGAGACCCAGTACTTC | CASSPGQGASGETQYF
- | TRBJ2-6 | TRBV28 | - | TGTGCCAGCAGTTTCTCGGGCCAGGGGTCCGGGGCCAACGTCCTGACTTTC | CASSFSGQGSGANVLTF
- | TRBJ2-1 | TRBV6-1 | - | TGTGCCAGCAGTGAGTTTGGCGCGCTAGCCAGTGAGCAGTTCTTC | CASSEFGALASEQFF
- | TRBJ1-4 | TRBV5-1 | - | TGCGCCAGCAGCCAATCGGCGGTGGCAGGGAGGAATGAAAAACTGTTTTTT | CASSQSAVAGRNEKLFF
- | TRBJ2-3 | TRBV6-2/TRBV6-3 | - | TGTGCCAGCAGTTCAGGGACGGAGTTCACAGATACGCAGTATTTT | CASSSGTEFTDTQYF
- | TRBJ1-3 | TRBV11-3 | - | TGTGCCAGCAGCTCTAGTTCAGGGGCTGGAAACACCATATATTTT | CASSSSSGAGNTIYF
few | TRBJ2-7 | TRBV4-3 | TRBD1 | TGCGCCAGCAGCCTGGAGGGCATTGGGACAGGGGGCTACGAGCAGTACTTC | CASSLEGIGTGGYEQYF
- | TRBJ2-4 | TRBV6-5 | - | TGTGCCAGCAGTCCCGGGGGACAAAACATTCAGTACTTC | CASSPGGQNIQYF
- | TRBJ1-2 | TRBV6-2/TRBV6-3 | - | TGTGCCAGCAGTTACAGCTCCCGTCGGGAAGGCTACACCTTC | CASSYSSRREGYTF
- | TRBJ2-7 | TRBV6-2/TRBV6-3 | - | TGTGCCAGCAGTTCTACAACGTACGAGCAGTACTTC | CASSSTTYEQYF
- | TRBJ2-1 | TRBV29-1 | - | TGCAGCGTTGAACCACAACCGGACCATCTTAGCTCCTACAATGAGCAGTTCTTC | CSVEPQPDHLSSYNEQFF
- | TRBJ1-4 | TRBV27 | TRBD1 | TGTGCCAGCAGTTTATCTAACAGGGGTTTTGGAAAACTGTTTTTT | CASSLSNRGFGKLFF
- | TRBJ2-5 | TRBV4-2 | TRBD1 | TGTGCCAGCAGCCAAGATGGGACAGGGGGCCAAGAGACCCAGTACTTC | CASSQDGTGGQETQYF
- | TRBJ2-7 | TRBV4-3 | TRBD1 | TGCGCCAGCAGCCAAGGGGACAGGGGAGGCTACGAGCAGTACTTC | CASSQGDRGGYEQYF
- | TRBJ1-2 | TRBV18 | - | TGTGCCAGCTCACCACTTAGTCCACGCAATACAAGGGTCTATGGCTACACCTTC | CASSPLSPRNTRVYGYTF
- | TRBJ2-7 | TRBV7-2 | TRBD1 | TGTGCCAGCAGCTCTTCTTCCGGGACAGGGAGTTACGAGCAGTACTTC | CASSSSSGTGSYEQYF
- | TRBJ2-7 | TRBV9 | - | TGTGCCAGCAGCGTTCGGGGACTGGAGAGCTACGAGCAGTACTTC | CASSVRGLESYEQYF
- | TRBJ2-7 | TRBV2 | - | TGTGCCAGCAGCGAGGACAACCCCCAGGGGTACGAGCAGTACTTC | CASSEDNPQGYEQYF
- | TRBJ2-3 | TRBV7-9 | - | TGTGCCAGCAGCCGAGGCTTGGGGACACTTACAGATACGCAGTATTTT | CASSRGLGTLTDTQYF
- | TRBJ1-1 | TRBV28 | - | TGTGCCAGCCAATACCGGGACGAAGCTTTCTTT | CASQYRDEAFF
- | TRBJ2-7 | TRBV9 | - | TGTGCCAGCAGCCCAACGACAGGGAGGCACGAGCAGTACTTC | CASSPTTGRHEQYF
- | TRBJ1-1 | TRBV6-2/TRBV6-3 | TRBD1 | TGTGCCAGCAGCACGACAGGGGGGGAGAACACTGAAGCTTTCTTT | CASSTTGGENTEAFF
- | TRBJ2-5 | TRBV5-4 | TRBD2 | TGTGCCAGCACCAGAGCGGGGGGGATCCAAGAGACCCAGTACTTC | CASTRAGGIQETQYF
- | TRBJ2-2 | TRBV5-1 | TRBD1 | TGCGCCAGCAGCTGGGGACAGGGGGTCGGGGAGCTGTTTTTT | CASSWGQGVGELFF
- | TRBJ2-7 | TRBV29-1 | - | TGCAGCGTTGAGGGGTTGCACGAGCAGTACTTC | CSVEGLHEQYF
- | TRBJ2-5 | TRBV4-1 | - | TGCGCCAGCAGCCAAGCCGACAACCAAGAGACCCAGTACTTC | CASSQADNQETQYF
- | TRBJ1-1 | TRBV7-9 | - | TGTGCCAGCAGCCCAGACATGGTGGACACTGAAGCTTTCTTT | CASSPDMVDTEAFF
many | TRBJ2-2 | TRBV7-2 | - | TGTGCCAGCAGCCCCAATCGGGGCCGGGAGCTGTTTTTT | CASSPNRGRELFF
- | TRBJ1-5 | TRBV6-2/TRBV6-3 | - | TGTGCCAGCAGTCGGTGGGGGAGCAATCAGCCCCAGCATTTT | CASSRWGSNQPQHF
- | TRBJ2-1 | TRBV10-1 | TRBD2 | TGCGCCAGCAGTATGCCGGGGGGAAACAATGAGCAGTTCTTC | CASSMPGGNNEQFF
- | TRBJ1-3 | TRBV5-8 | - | TGTGCCAGCAGCGCCGGACTGTTCTCTGGAAACACCATATATTTT | CASSAGLFSGNTIYF
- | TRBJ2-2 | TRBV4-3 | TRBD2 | TGCGCCAGCAGCCTAAGCGGTCTAGCGGCGAACACCGGGGAGCTGTTTTTT | CASSLSGLAANTGELFF
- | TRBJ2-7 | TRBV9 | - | TGTGCCAGCAGCGTAGGCGGCAGCTACGAGCAGTACTTC | CASSVGGSYEQYF
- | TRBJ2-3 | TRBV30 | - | TGTGCCTGGAGTGTTTTAGTTCGGGGTACGCAGTATTTT | CAWSVLVRGTQYF
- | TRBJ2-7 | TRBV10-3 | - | TGTGCCATCAGTGATAGGTCAGGGGCCCAGGACGAGCAGTACTTC | CAISDRSGAQDEQYF
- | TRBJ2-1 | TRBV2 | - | TGTGCCATCCTCCTGTCCTACAATGAGCAGTTCTTC | CAILLSYNEQFF
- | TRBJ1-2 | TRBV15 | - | TGTGCCACCAGCAGAGATATACTCTATGGCTACACCTTC | CATSRDILYGYTF
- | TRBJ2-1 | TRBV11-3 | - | TGTGCCAGCAGCTTAGCCCCCGGGGCACCCAGCTACAATGAGCAGTTCTTC | CASSLAPGAPSYNEQFF